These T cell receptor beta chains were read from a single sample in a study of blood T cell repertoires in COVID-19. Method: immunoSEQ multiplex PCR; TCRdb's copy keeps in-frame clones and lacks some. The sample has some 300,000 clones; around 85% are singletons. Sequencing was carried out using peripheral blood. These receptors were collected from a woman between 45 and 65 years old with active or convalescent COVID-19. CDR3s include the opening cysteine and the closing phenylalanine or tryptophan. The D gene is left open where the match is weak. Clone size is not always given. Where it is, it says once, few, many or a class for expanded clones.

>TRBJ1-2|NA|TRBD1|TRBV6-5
TGTGCCAGCAGTCCCGGACAGGTCGATGGCTACACCTTC
CASSPGQVDGYTF
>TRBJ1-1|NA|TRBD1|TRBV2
TGTGCCAGTATCCAGGGGGAAGTGAACACTGAAGCTTTCTTT
CASIQGEVNTEAFF
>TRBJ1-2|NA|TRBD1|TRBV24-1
TGTGCCACCAGTGATACCGGGACAGGGGTGGTAGGTGGCTACACCTTC
CATSDTGTGVVGGYTF
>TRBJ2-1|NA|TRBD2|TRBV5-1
TGCGCCAGCAGCTTGCGTGGTAGCGGGAGGGTTAGGTCCTACAATGAGCAGTTCTTC
CASSLRGSGRVRSYNEQFF
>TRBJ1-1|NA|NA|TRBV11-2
TGTGCCAGCAGCTATACGGTGAACACTGAAGCTTTCTTT
CASSYTVNTEAFF
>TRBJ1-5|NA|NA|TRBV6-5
TGTGCCAGCAGTCCCGGACAGAAACGTCAGCCCCAGCATTTT
CASSPGQKRQPQHF
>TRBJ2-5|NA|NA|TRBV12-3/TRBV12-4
TGTGCCAGCAGCCACGTCTCTACGGAGACCCAGTACTTC
CASSHVSTETQYF
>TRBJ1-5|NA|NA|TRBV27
TGTGCCAGCAGTTCCTATGTGCCCCAGCATTTT
CASSSYVPQHF
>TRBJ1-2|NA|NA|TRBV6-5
TGTGCCAGCAGTCGCATCGCGGGAAATGGCTACACCTTC
CASSRIAGNGYTF
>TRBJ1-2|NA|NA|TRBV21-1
TGTGCCAGCAGCAAAGGGGGACAGATGAAGTCTGGCTACACCTTC
CASSKGGQMKSGYTF
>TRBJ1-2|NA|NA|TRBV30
TGTGCCTGGAGTAGACAGAACTATGGCTACACCTTC
CAWSRQNYGYTF
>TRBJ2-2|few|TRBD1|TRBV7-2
TGTGCCAGTGGCACAGGGGGCACCGGGGAGCTGTTTTTT
CASGTGGTGELFF
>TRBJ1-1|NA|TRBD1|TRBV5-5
TGTGCCAGCAGCTTCGGACAGGGGAGGTCTGAAGCTTTCTTT
CASSFGQGRSEAFF
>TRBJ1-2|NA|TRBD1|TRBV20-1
TGCAGTGCTCGTGACAGGGCTGGCTACACCTTC
CSARDRAGYTF
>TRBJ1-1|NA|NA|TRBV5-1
TGCGCCAGCAGCTTGCTCGGGAGGGGGGACACTGAAGCTTTCTTT
CASSLLGRGDTEAFF
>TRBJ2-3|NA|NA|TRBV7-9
TGTGCCAGCAGGCCAGGAGGAACGACAGATACGCAGTATTTT
CASRPGGTTDTQYF
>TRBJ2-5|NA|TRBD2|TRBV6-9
TGTGCCAGCAGTGGGACTAGCGGGACTCAAGAGACCCAGTACTTC
CASSGTSGTQETQYF
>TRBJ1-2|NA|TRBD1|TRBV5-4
TGTGCCAGCAGCTTTTCAGGACAGGGCCGGTACGGCTACACCTTC
CASSFSGQGRYGYTF
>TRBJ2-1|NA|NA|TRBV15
TGTGCCACCAGCAGAGACGGGACTGGGGATGAGCAGTTCTTC
CATSRDGTGDEQFF
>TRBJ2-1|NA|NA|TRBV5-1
TGCGCCAGCAGCTTGGGAGGGACTTCACTCTACAATGAGCAGTTCTTC
CASSLGGTSLYNEQFF
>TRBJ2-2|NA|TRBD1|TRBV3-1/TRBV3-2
TGTGCCAGCAGCCCTCAGACAGGGCCTACCGGGGAGCTGTTTTTT
CASSPQTGPTGELFF
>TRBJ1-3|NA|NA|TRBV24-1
TGTGCCACCAGTGACGCTAAAACCTCTGGAAACACCATATATTTT
CATSDAKTSGNTIYF
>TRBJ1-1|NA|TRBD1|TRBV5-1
TGCGCCAGCAGCTTGGGACAGGGGCCGCTCGAAGCTTTCTTT
CASSLGQGPLEAFF
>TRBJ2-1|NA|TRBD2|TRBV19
TGTGCCAGTACGGGACTAGCGTTCAATGAGCAGTTCTTC
CASTGLAFNEQFF
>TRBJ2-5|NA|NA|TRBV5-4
TGTGCCAGCAGCTTGGGTCGTCAAGAGACCCAGTACTTC
CASSLGRQETQYF
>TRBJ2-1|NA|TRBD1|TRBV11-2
TGTGCCAGCAGCTCTCGGGACAGGGGTGTTTATGAGCAGTTCTTC
CASSSRDRGVYEQFF
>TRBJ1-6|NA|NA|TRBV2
TGTGCCAGCAGGTATTTAACAGGGAATTCACCCCTCCACTTT
CASRYLTGNSPLHF
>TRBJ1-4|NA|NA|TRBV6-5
TGTGCCAGCAGTTACGGGGGAGGGGCAACTAATGAAAAACTGTTTTTT
CASSYGGGATNEKLFF
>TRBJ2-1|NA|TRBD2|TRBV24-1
TGTGCCACCCTCTCGAGGAAGCGGGAGGCCGTCTTACGAAATGAGCAGTTCTTC
CATLSRKREAVLRNEQFF
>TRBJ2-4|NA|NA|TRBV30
TGTGCCTGGAGTGGAGGCCCAAAACGGAACATTCAGTACTTC
CAWSGGPKRNIQYF